Here is one T cell receptor (beta chain) with its context. Its antigen is as yet unknown. The DNA is left out, because the CDR3 cannot be placed on it with certainty; the CDR3 is given as TCRdb lists it. The entry originates in a study of regulatory T cells in long-lasting Graves disease. Study-level background: Less than 3 months of antithyroid drugs had been taken by newly diagnosed Graves' patients. General observations from the study: Under persistent disease, TRBV28, TRBJ1-2 and TRBJ2-5 were used preferentially.

Construction of the TCR beta libraries employed iRepertoire HTBI primers in conjunction with Arm-PCR of CDR3 regions. In the source study's methods: Samples jointly harbored roughly 62 TRBV and over 13 TRBJ segments. TCRdb analysed the multiplex PCR reads with MiXCR anew, one entry per CDR3 protein. These V and J calls derive from TCRdb rather than the authors' analysis. The repertoire holds 530,000 or so distinct CDR3 sequences, with 15% to 20% as singletons. Per germline, CDR1 SGHRS and CDR2 YFSETQ. The CDR3 is 20 amino acids long, termini counted. Time point defined: newly diagnosed GD, antithyroid drugs for less than 3 months. PBMC-extracted RNA yielded the TCR library. All patients originated from an endocrinology department located in Xi'an, China. The same data also went into a second study, on T cells in Graves' hyperthyroidism and ophthalmopathy.

Sequencing used peripheral blood mononuclear cells (PBMCs), obtained at new diagnosis, from a patient treated with antithyroid drugs. This sequence joins TRBV5-1 and TRBJ2-7; the D segment call TRBD1 is taken from the table without a DNA check. This clonotype was sampled from a man between 18 and 29 years old with Graves disease. CDR3 amino acids: CASSFYICRGRDPSSYEQYF.